This paragraph reports one T cell receptor (beta chain). Its matching antigen is unknown. Assay used: immunoSEQ multiplex PCR; TCRdb lists only in-frame clones, some missing. Of approximately 9,300 clones detected, roughly nine tenths appear once; the ten largest clones hold roughly 13%. This sample stems from a study of OX40 agonist ivuxolimab in advanced cancers. Study as a whole: Ivuxolimab, an agonistic anti-OX40 (CD134) antibody, was given to patients. Dose-escalation patients had hepatocellular carcinoma, melanoma, renal cell or head and neck cancer. Findings of the study overall: Relative to CD4+, CD8+ T cells held more expanded clones on average. At 0.1 to 3.0 mg/kg and by week 6, clonal expansion occurred in CD4+ and CD8+ blood T cells.

Here the sequenced sample was CD4+ or CD8+ T cells sorted from blood, taken in a trial of the OX40 agonist ivuxolimab. The sequence was collected from an adult with an advanced solid tumor such as melanoma, head and neck, liver or kidney cancer.

This CDR3 is CASSRGQGAAGELFF. CDR3 sequence (DNA): TGTGCCAGCAGCCGGGGACAGGGGGCGGCCGGGGAGCTGTTTTTT. The chain combines TRBV9 with TRBJ2-2, with 12 bases fitting TRBD1. Trimming removed 4 bases from V and 6 bases from J; junction bases left unmatched: 4. The CDR3 totals 15 residues. Germline-derived CDR1 and CDR2 are SGDLS and YYNGEE.